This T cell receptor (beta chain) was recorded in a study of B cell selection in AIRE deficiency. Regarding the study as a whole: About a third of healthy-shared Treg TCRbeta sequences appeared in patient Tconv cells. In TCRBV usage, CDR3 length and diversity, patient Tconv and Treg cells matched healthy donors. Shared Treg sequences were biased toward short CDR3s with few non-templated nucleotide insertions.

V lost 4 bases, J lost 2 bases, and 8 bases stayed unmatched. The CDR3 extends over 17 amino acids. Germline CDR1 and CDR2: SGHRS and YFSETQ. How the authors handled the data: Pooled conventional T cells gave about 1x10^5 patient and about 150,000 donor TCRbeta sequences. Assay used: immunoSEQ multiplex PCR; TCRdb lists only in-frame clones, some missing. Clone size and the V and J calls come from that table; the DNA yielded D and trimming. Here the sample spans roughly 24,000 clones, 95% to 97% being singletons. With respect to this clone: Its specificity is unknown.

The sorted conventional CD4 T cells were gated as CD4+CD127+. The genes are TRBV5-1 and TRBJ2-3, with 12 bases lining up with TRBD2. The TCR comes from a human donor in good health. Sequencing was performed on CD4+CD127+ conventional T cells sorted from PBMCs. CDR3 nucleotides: TGCGCCAGCAGCGCAGTCCCTAGCGGGGGGGCCACAGATACGCAGTATTTT. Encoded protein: CASSAVPSGGATDTQYF. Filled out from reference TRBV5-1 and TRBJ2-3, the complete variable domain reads KAGVTQTPRYLIKTRGQQVTLSCSPISGHRSVSWYQQTPGQGLQFLFEYFSETQRNKGNFPGRFSGRQFSNSRSEMNVSTLELGDSALYLCASSAVPSGGATDTQYFGPGTRLTVL.